This T cell receptor beta chain appears in the sequencing data of a study of blood T cell repertoires in COVID-19. Profiling relied on immunoSEQ multiplex PCR, and the TCRdb table lists in-frame clones only, not all of them. The sample shows under 300,000 clones, about nine tenths of them seen only once. Germline lookup yields CDR1 SGHNT and CDR2 YENEEA. With V trimmed by 7 bases and J by 0 bases, 2 bases remained unmatched. The CDR3 is 13 residues long. The TCR sequence derives from a woman aged 60-75 years who had recovered from COVID-19. The J gene is TRBJ1-1, the V gene TRBV11-3; 7 bases fit TRBD1. Sequencing used PBMCs or T cells enriched from blood (not recorded which). This CDR3 reads CASNRGMNTEAFF. The CDR3 DNA sequence: TGTGCCAGCAACAGGGGCATGAACACTGAAGCTTTCTTT.